These T cell receptor beta chains were read from a single sample in a study of cytomegalovirus exposure and HLA in healthy donors. The data were produced by immunoSEQ multiplex PCR, yet TCRdb's version contains in-frame clones alone and is incomplete. The sample holds about 180,000 clones, about four fifths seen once. Sequenced: PBMCs. All receptors derive from a woman between 45 and 60 years old in good health and CMV-seropositive. CDR3s include the opening cysteine and the closing phenylalanine or tryptophan. A row's size may be missing; if present it is once, few, many or a size class.

>TRBJ2-3|13|TRBV7-9|NA
CASRRTGADTQYF
>TRBJ2-1|14|TRBV7-3|NA
CASSPDRATNEQFF
>TRBJ2-5|15|TRBV7-3|NA
CASSLQGQVQETQYF
>TRBJ1-1|13|TRBV2|few
CASSSTGEFEAFF
>TRBJ1-2|13|TRBV7-6|NA
CASSLWGGYGYTF
>TRBJ2-3|14|TRBV28|few
CASSFGGAGDTQYF
>TRBJ2-1|16|TRBV7-9|NA
CASTHKREGLGNEQFF
>TRBJ1-1|16|TRBV28|NA
CASSLIGTVSDTEAFF
>TRBJ1-1|12|TRBV7-9|NA
CSSSRQGTEAFF
>TRBJ2-3|15|TRBV5-1|few
CASSGLASGADTQYF